This entry lists 24 T cell receptor beta chains sequenced from one sample in a study of cytotoxic CD8 clonotypes in ibrutinib-treated CLL (dated by TCRdb to the early 2020s). What the time point label conveys for this sample: approximately 2 years on ibrutinib. Libraries were built with the immunoSEQ multiplex PCR assay. Imported from immuneACCESS, the table was reduced by TCRdb to in-frame sequences with V and J called. These copies leave out some clones; in studies compared against another copy, an unresolved V gene accounts for under half, and the cause of the remainder is not known. This sample is represented by about 200,000 clones; 55% to 85% of them were singletons. Roughly an eighth of the sample rests with the top ten. The sample here was PBMCs, taken after 24 months of ibrutinib treatment. These receptors were collected from a human donor with chronic lymphocytic leukemia.

The V gene is TRBV28, the J gene TRBJ2-7, with 8 bases identical to TRBD1. Germline V lookup: CDR1 MDHEN, CDR2 SYDVKM. V gave up 4 bases and J gave up 3 bases; unmatched junction bases: 8. The CDR3 loop spans 15 amino acids. CDR3 DNA sequence: TGTGCCAGCAGTTCCCCCTCCGGACAGGGCTACGAGCAGTACTTC. It codes for CASSSPSGQGYEQYF.

The chain has TRBV6-5 and TRBJ1-2, with a tentative D call TRBD1 (6 bases). The length of the CDR3 is 13 residues. Between the trimmed V and J ends, which lost 11 bases and 2 bases, there was a span of 15 bases. The germline V gene has CDR1 MNHEY and CDR2 SVGAGI. The CDR3 loop reads CAARGGGNYGYTF. CDR3 sequence (DNA): TGTGCCGCAAGAGGGGGAGGGAACTATGGCTACACCTTC.

DNA for the CDR3: TGTGCCAGCAGTCAACTCCTTCTCTTTCTACTCTACGAGCAGTACTTC. Its translation: CASSQLLLFLLYEQYF. V is TRBV28 and J is TRBJ2-7; D ambiguous. This CDR3 is 16 amino acids long. Trimming cost V 5 bases and J 3 bases, with 20 bases left between them. The germline CDR1 and CDR2 sequences are MDHEN and SYDVKM.

Regarding this clone: This sample includes further DNA sequences coding for the same CDR3. This chain uses TRBV7-2 with TRBJ2-1; tentatively, D is TRBD1 (5 bases). The CDR3 totals 15 residues. Trimming removed 1 base at V and 7 bases at J, with 14 bases between. The germline CDR1 and CDR2 sequences are SGHTA and FQGNSA. Here the CDR3 reads CASSLGQGAQNEQFF. CDR3 DNA: TGTGCCAGCAGCTTAGGGCAAGGGGCGCAGAATGAGCAGTTCTTC. The full variable domain, completed using reference TRBV7-2 and TRBJ2-1, is GAGVSQSPSNKVTEKGKDVELRCDPISGHTALYWYRQSLGQGLEFLIYFQGNSAPDKSGLPSDRFSAERTGGSVSTLTIQRTQQEDSAVYLCASSLGQGAQNEQFFGPGTRLTVL.

The rearrangement joins TRBV28 to TRBJ2-7; TRBD1 matches at 9 bases. CDR3 size: 15 residues. V was clipped by 3 bases and J by 4 bases; unmatched bases: 7. From germline, CDR1 is MDHEN and CDR2 SYDVKM. The CDR3 coding sequence is TGTGCCAGCAGTTTGTCAGGACAGGGGATATACGAGCAGTACTTC. Its translation is CASSLSGQGIYEQYF. Supplemented by reference TRBV28 and TRBJ2-7, the full variable domain reads DVKVTQSSRYLVKRTGEKVFLECVQDMDHENMFWYRQDPGLGLRLIYFSYDVKMKEKGDIPEGYSVSREKKERFSLILESASTNQTSMYLCASSLSGQGIYEQYFGPGTRLTVT.

The rearrangement uses TRBV7-9 and TRBJ2-1; D is unresolved. CDR1 and CDR2 (germline): SEHNR, FQNEAQ (reference sequence). V was shortened by 7 bases and J by 0 bases, with 7 bases between the two germline ends. CDR3 size: 13 residues. The CDR3 loop reads CASIGVSYNEQFF. The CDR3, as DNA: TGTGCCAGCATTGGGGTCTCCTACAATGAGCAGTTCTTC.

The chain links TRBV28 to TRBJ2-3; no firm D call. Trimming stripped 6 bases from V and 2 bases from J, with 15 bases between. Per the germline V gene, CDR1 is MDHEN and CDR2 is SYDVKM. The CDR3 contains 15 residues. CDR3 protein: CASSPKGLVTDTQYF. The CDR3 DNA reads TGTGCCAGCAGCCCTAAGGGATTGGTCACAGATACGCAGTATTTT.

This chain links TRBV6-4 with TRBJ1-2, with D unresolved. Trimming took 0 bases from V and 0 from J, leaving 5 bases between them. The CDR3 is 14 residues long. Germline V CDR1 and CDR2: MRHNA, SNTAGT. For the CDR3, the DNA is TGTGCCAGCAGTGACTCGGAGTCTAACTATGGCTACACCTTC. It translates to CASSDSESNYGYTF.

The table lists this clone with a count of one. The V call is TRBV14, the J call TRBJ1-6; tentatively, D is TRBD1 (5 bases). Germline CDR1 reads SGHDN; CDR2 reads FVKESK. The CDR3 has 13 amino acids. V gave up 4 bases and J gave up 6 bases, with 7 bases separating them. The CDR3 region is CASSRDSNSPLHF. DNA of the CDR3: TGTGCCAGCAGCCGAGACAGTAATTCACCCCTCCACTTT.

The rearrangement uses TRBV7-6 and TRBJ2-1, with D perhaps being TRBD1 or TRBD2 (6 bases each). CDR1 is SGHVS and CDR2 is FNYEAQ in the germline V gene. The CDR3 sequence is 16 residues long. Trimming pared 1 base from V and 6 bases from J, leaving 16 bases between. CDR3 sequence: CASSLGRGRLGNEQFF. Here the CDR3 DNA reads TGTGCCAGCAGCTTAGGCAGGGGTCGACTAGGCAATGAGCAGTTCTTC.

The chain recombines TRBV19 with TRBJ2-5; TRBD1 matches at 7 bases. The CDR3 is 17 amino acids. Germline V gene data show CDR1 as LNHDA and CDR2 as SQIVND (reference sequence). With 5 bases clipped from V and 3 bases from J, the junction kept 15 bases outside the gene matches. The CDR3 DNA sequence: TGTGCCAGTAGTCCCCTGGCCCTGGGTGGGACAGAAGAGACCCAGTACTTC. Translating gives CASSPLALGGTEETQYF.

This clone was seen a single time. This sequence joins TRBV5-1 and TRBJ1-3; the D is unclear. V dropped 0 bases and J dropped 4 bases, with 5 bases sitting between them. Per germline, CDR1 SGHRS and CDR2 YFSETQ. CDR3 length: 13 amino acids. The DNA of the CDR3 is TGCGCCAGCAGCTTGGACGGAGGAAACACCATATATTTT. Translating it yields CASSLDGGNTIYF.

This sequence joins TRBV2 and TRBJ2-1, with 9 nucleotides matching TRBD2. The CDR3 sequence is 15 residues long. Germline assignment: CDR1 SNHLY and CDR2 FYNNEI. V lost 7 bases and J lost 8; bases outside the gene matches: 12. This CDR3 reads CASIKGSGSMDEQFF. CDR3 DNA: TGTGCCAGCATTAAGGGTAGCGGGAGTATGGATGAGCAGTTCTTC.

The V and J genes are TRBV19 and TRBJ1-2, with TRBD1 matching 8 bases. The V gene end was trimmed by 3 bases and the J gene end by 3 bases; junction bases not matched to a gene: 3. The CDR3 has 14 amino acids. Germline CDR1 is LNHDA and CDR2 is SQIVND (reference sequence). The CDR3 DNA is TGTGCCAGTAGTATCGAGACAGGGGACTATGGCTACACCTTC. Its protein is CASSIETGDYGYTF. The full variable domain, completed using reference TRBV19 and TRBJ1-2, is DGGITQSPKYLFRKEGQNVTLSCEQNLNHDAMYWYRQDPGQGLRLIYYSQIVNDFQKGDIAEGYSVSREKKESFPLTVTSAQKNPTAFYLCASSIETGDYGYTFGSGTRLTVV.

The rearrangement joins TRBV7-6 to TRBJ2-7; D remains ambiguous. Trimming cost V 5 bases and J 3 bases, with 11 bases left between them. Germline-derived CDR1 and CDR2 are SGHVS and FNYEAQ. The CDR3 is made up of 13 amino acids. CDR3 protein: CASSRRRDYEQYF. CDR3 in DNA: TGTGCCAGCAGCAGACGAAGGGACTACGAGCAGTACTTC. The full variable domain, completed using reference TRBV7-6 and TRBJ2-7, is GAGVSQSPRYKVTKRGQDVALRCDPISGHVSLYWYRQALGQGPEFLTYFNYEAQQDKSGLPNDRFSAERPEGSISTLTIQRTEQRDSAMYRCASSRRRDYEQYFGPGTRLTVT.

As DNA, the CDR3 is TGTGCCAGCAGTGGGATGCCTCAACTAGCGGGAGAAACTAATGAGCAGTTCTTC. Its translation: CASSGMPQLAGETNEQFF. The chain employs TRBV2 and TRBJ2-1; 11 bases fit TRBD2. The CDR3 has 18 amino acids. CDR1 SNHLY and CDR2 FYNNEI come from the germline V gene. V dropped 4 bases and J dropped 7; count of bases not matched to a gene: 15.

In this sample, this clone turned up a few times. The rearrangement links TRBV5-4 to TRBJ1-2; 7 nucleotides agree with TRBD1. The CDR3 totals 13 residues. V shed 3 bases, J shed 5 bases, and the junction held 4 bases outside the gene matches. Per the germline V gene, CDR1 is SGHNT and CDR2 is YYREEE (reference sequence). The CDR3 DNA is TGTGCCAGCAGCTGGGGGACAGTTTATGGCTACACCTTC. Its translation is CASSWGTVYGYTF.

This sequence joins TRBV27 and TRBJ2-7, with D possibly being TRBD1 (5 bases). V was shortened by 5 bases and J by 2 bases, with 22 bases between the two germline ends. Per the germline V gene, CDR1 is MNHEY and CDR2 is SMNVEV (reference sequence). CDR3 length: 17 amino acids. CDR3 bases: TGTGCCAGCAGTGACCTGACAGACTTTACAGGCCCCTACGAGCAGTACTTC. This sequence encodes CASSDLTDFTGPYEQYF.

This chain connects TRBV2 to TRBJ2-7, with 9 bases lining up with TRBD1. CDR1 is SNHLY and CDR2 is FYNNEI in the germline V gene. The V segment lost 6 bases and the J segment 3 bases; nucleotides outside the gene matches: 9. This CDR3 is built from 15 residues. The CDR3 protein is CASRGDRARDYEQYF. The DNA of the CDR3 is TGTGCCAGCAGGGGGGACAGGGCCCGCGACTACGAGCAGTACTTC.

CDR3 nucleotides: TGTGCAAGTCGCTTAACCTCTAGCGGGAGGAATTTCCGAGCCAAAAACATTCAGTACTTC. Its translation: CASRLTSSGRNFRAKNIQYF. The rearrangement links TRBV12-2 to TRBJ2-4; the DNA was not used to check the table's D call, TRBD2. TRBV12-2 constitutes a pseudogene. The CDR3 runs 20 residues.

The gene calls are TRBV7-2 and TRBJ1-5; D might be TRBD1 (5 bases). CDR3 length equals 14 residues. CDR1 is SGHTA and CDR2 is FQGNSA in the germline V gene. V gave up 5 bases and J gave up 7 bases, with 15 bases separating them. The CDR3 here is CASSPRAEGQPQHF. The CDR3 nucleotides read TGTGCCAGCAGCCCCAGGGCCGAGGGGCAGCCCCAGCATTTT. Filled out from reference TRBV7-2 and TRBJ1-5, the complete variable domain reads GAGVSQSPSNKVTEKGKDVELRCDPISGHTALYWYRQSLGQGLEFLIYFQGNSAPDKSGLPSDRFSAERTGGSVSTLTIQRTQQEDSAVYLCASSPRAEGQPQHFGDGTRLSIL.

The V and J genes are TRBV2 and TRBJ2-7; 10 bases are shared with TRBD2. This CDR3 contains 15 residues. Germline V CDR1 and CDR2: SNHLY, FYNNEI. V gave up 2 bases and J gave up 2 bases; unmatched junction bases: 3. DNA of the CDR3: TGTGCCAGCAGTGAACACACTAGCGGGGCCTACGAGCAGTACTTC. Translating gives CASSEHTSGAYEQYF.

The chain carries TRBV25-1 and TRBJ2-7; D uncertain. The CDR3 length is 16 residues. Trimming stripped 0 bases from V and 0 bases from J, with 12 bases between. Germline CDR1 is MGHDK and CDR2 is SYGVNS. This chain's CDR3 is CASSEYGRRSSYEQYF. CDR3 nucleotide sequence: TGTGCCAGCAGTGAATATGGTAGGCGGAGCTCCTACGAGCAGTACTTC.

The chain combines TRBV7-9 with TRBJ1-1; D is perhaps TRBD1 (5 bases). CDR3 length: 14 residues. The germline gives CDR1 SEHNR, CDR2 FQNEAQ (reference sequence). The V gene lost 6 bases and the J gene lost 1 base, with 12 bases spanning the gap. The CDR3 is CASRKAGANTEAFF. CDR3 sequence (DNA): TGTGCCAGCAGAAAGGCCGGGGCGAACACTGAAGCTTTCTTT.